The 31 T cell receptor beta chains presented below share a single source sample, sequenced in a study of neurological immune-mediated disorders (dated 2019 in TCRdb). Library preparation used 5' RACE. This sample was sequenced with an Illumina HiSeq 2500. TCRdb took the public reads, trimmed them with fastp at Q25, ran MiXCR for clone calling and kept in-frame beta chains. Identical CDR3 protein sequences are pooled into one entry, listed with their most common genes and DNA. Present in this sample are about 66,000 distinct CDR3 sequences, nearly 10% of which were seen just once. Approximately 12% of the sample lies in the top ten. According to the study, the label for this sample's time point signals: longitudinal time-point 2. The sample taken for sequencing was PBMCs. Source of these receptors: a man in his thirties or forties in good health.

The sample holds many counts of this clonotype. The rearrangement links TRBV28 to TRBJ2-3; D uncertain. Per the germline V gene, CDR1 is MDHEN and CDR2 is SYDVKM. The CDR3 runs 15 residues. V gave up 5 bases and J gave up 2 bases, with 14 bases separating them. Written as DNA, the CDR3 is TGTGCCAGCAGTCCCCCCCCACCGGACACAGATACGCAGTATTTT. Translating gives CASSPPPPDTDTQYF.

To note about this clonotype: The limits of the CDR3 on the DNA are not certain, so only TCRdb's listed CDR3 is given. The rearrangement links TRBV5-1 to TRBJ2-1; the table assigns TRBD1, which was not confirmed against the DNA. The CDR3 spans 16 residues, counting both ends. The germline V gene encodes CDR1 SGHRS and CDR2 YFSETQ. The CDR3 loop reads CASILGSTSGFNEQFF.

This clonotype was picked up many times. This chain uses TRBV20-1 with TRBJ2-7, with D maybe TRBD2 (5 bases). CDR3 length: 14 residues. The V gene's germline CDR1 is DFQATT and CDR2 SNEGSKA (reference sequence). The germline V and J ends were trimmed by 0 bases and 3 bases, with 12 bases remaining between them. CDR3 DNA: TGCAGTGCTAGAGACCAAAGGGCGGGCTACGAGCAGTACTTC. The encoded protein is CSARDQRAGYEQYF.

The chain is built from TRBV20-1 and TRBJ2-1; D not resolved. The CDR3 is 12 residues long. Germline V CDR1 and CDR2: DFQATT, SNEGSKA (reference sequence). V was trimmed by 3 bases and J by 10 bases, leaving 13 bases between them. The CDR3 here is CSARELGMEQFF. CDR3 sequence (DNA): TGCAGTGCTAGGGAATTAGGTATGGAGCAGTTCTTC.

There are many counts of this clonotype. The V call is TRBV7-2, the J call TRBJ2-1; TRBD2 matches at 13 bases. CDR1 and CDR2 from the germline V gene are SGHTA and FQGNSA. V trimming: 6 bases; J trimming: 11 bases; junction bases outside the gene matches: 7. The CDR3 has 14 amino acids. This CDR3 reads CASSPGLAGTQQFF. The CDR3 nucleotides read TGTGCCAGCAGTCCGGGACTAGCGGGAACCCAGCAGTTCTTC.

This clonotype was found many times. The chain uses TRBV29-1 and TRBJ2-7; D is uncertain. The CDR3 runs 14 residues. Germline loops: CDR1 SQVTM, CDR2 ANQGSEA. Trimming stripped 6 bases from V and 4 bases from J, with 19 bases between. The CDR3 protein is CSVKIWGAEYEQYF. DNA of the CDR3: TGCAGCGTCAAAATCTGGGGTGCTGAGTACGAGCAGTACTTC.

This clonotype was detected many times. V is TRBV18 and J is TRBJ2-7; weak D call: TRBD2 (6 bases). The V end was cut by 2 bases, the J end by 1 base, with 6 bases between. The germline V gene has CDR1 KGHSH and CDR2 LQKENI. The CDR3 runs 13 residues. CDR3 sequence reads: CASSPAGSYEQYF. Here the CDR3 DNA reads TGTGCCAGCTCACCAGCGGGATCCTACGAGCAGTACTTC.

This clonotype was observed many times. The chain is built from TRBV25-1 and TRBJ2-3, with D unresolved. In germline, CDR1 is MGHDK, CDR2 SYGVNS. The CDR3 consists of 15 residues. Trimming shortened V by 1 base and J by 0 bases, and 8 bases separated the two germline ends. The CDR3 DNA sequence: TGTGCCAGCAGTGAATCCTCCCTTAGCACAGATACGCAGTATTTT. Translation gives CASSESSLSTDTQYF. The whole variable domain, filled in from reference TRBV25-1 and TRBJ2-3, reads EADIYQTPRYLVIGTGKKITLECSQTMGHDKMYWYQQDPGMELHLIHYSYGVNSTEKGDLSSESTVSRIRTEHFPLTLESARPSHTSQYLCASSESSLSTDTQYFGPGTRLTVL.

In this sample, this clonotype turned up many times. The chain recombines TRBV29-1 with TRBJ2-7, with TRBD1 matching 10 bases. Germline V CDR1 and CDR2: SQVTM, ANQGSEA. The CDR3 is 13 residues long. The V segment lost 4 bases and the J segment 2 bases; nucleotides outside the gene matches: 2. Here the CDR3 reads CSVADRGTYEQYF. The CDR3 nucleotides are TGCAGCGTTGCGGACAGGGGGACCTACGAGCAGTACTTC.

About this clonotype: A much larger clone differs from this one at a single base, so this may be a read error. V is TRBV9 and J is TRBJ2-5; D possibly corresponds to TRBD1 (7 bases). The CDR3 has 15 residues. Germline V gene lookup returns CDR1 SGDLS and CDR2 YYNGEE. CDR3 DNA sequence: TGTTCCAGCAGCGTAGGGGGCCAGGGACTTGAGACCCAGTACTTC. This gives the protein CSSSVGGQGLETQYF. Full variable domain (rest looked up from reference TRBV9 and TRBJ2-5): DSGVTQTPKHLITATGQRVTLRCSPRSGDLSVYWYQQSLDQGLQFLIQYYNGEERAKGNILERFSAQQFPDLHSELNLSSLELGDSALYFCSSSVGGQGLETQYFGPGTRLLVL.

This clonotype was observed many times. This sequence joins TRBV9 and TRBJ1-1, with D possibly TRBD1 on 6 matching bases. CDR3 length: 14 amino acids. CDR1 is SGDLS and CDR2 is YYNGEE in the germline V gene. The V and J ends lost 5 bases and 2 bases respectively, with 13 bases between them. The CDR3 here is CASSIQGINTEAFF. The CDR3 region has the DNA TGTGCCAGCAGTATACAGGGAATAAACACTGAAGCTTTCTTT.

Ten or more counts support this clonotype. The chain joins TRBV15 to TRBJ2-5, with D unclear. Trimming left V 1 base short and J 10 bases short, with 10 bases between. The CDR3 contains 12 residues. Per the germline V gene, CDR1 is LNHNV and CDR2 is YYDKDF (reference sequence). The CDR3 DNA reads TGTGCCACCAGCAGAGCCCGGTCGGACCAGTACTTC. Its protein is CATSRARSDQYF.

This clonotype was counted many times. CDR3 coding DNA: TGCAGTGTCACGACGGGCCTCGCAAATTCACCCCTCCACTTT. Its translation: CSVTTGLANSPLHF. V gene TRBV20-1 combines with J gene TRBJ1-6; no clear D gene. The CDR3 is made up of 14 amino acids. V lost 7 bases, J lost 7 bases, and 17 bases lay in between. Germline V gene lookup returns CDR1 DFQATT and CDR2 SNEGSKA (reference sequence).

In the case of this clonotype: A read error may explain this, as a much larger clone is one base away. The chain employs TRBV7-9 and TRBJ2-1, with 7 positions matching TRBD1. V dropped 5 bases and J dropped 7; count of bases not matched to a gene: 14. The V gene's germline CDR1 is SEHNR and CDR2 FQNEAQ (reference sequence). This CDR3 comprises 16 residues. CDR3 loop: CASSRDRAPFQNEQFF. In DNA form, the CDR3 reads TGTGCCAGCAGCAGAGACAGGGCCCCCTTTCAGAATGAGCAGTTCTTC.

This clonotype was seen repeatedly, ten times or more. The chain couples TRBV3-1 to TRBJ2-2; D uncertain. The CDR3 spans 12 residues. CDR1 is LGHDT, CDR2 YNNKEL, per germline (reference sequence). Trimming stripped 2 bases from V and 7 bases from J, with 5 bases between. DNA of the CDR3: TGTGCCAGCAGCCAACCCCTCGGGGAGCTGTTTTTT. Translating it yields CASSQPLGELFF. The full variable domain, rest sourced from reference TRBV3-1 and TRBJ2-2, is DTAVSQTPKYLVTQMGNDKSIKCEQNLGHDTMYWYKQDSKKFLKIMFSYNNKELIINETVPNRFSPKSPDKAHLNLHINSLELGDSAVYFCASSQPLGELFFGEGSRLTVL.

This clonotype was recorded at least ten times. The chain combines TRBV29-1 with TRBJ1-6; 8 nucleotides agree with TRBD1. The junction had 3 bases not matched to a gene; V was cut back by 4 bases and J by 7 bases. CDR1 SQVTM and CDR2 ANQGSEA come from the germline V gene. CDR3 length: 13 amino acids. The CDR3 region is CSVVTGVNSPLHF. CDR3 coding DNA: TGCAGCGTTGTGACAGGGGTAAATTCACCCCTCCACTTT.

This clonotype was recorded many times. This chain connects TRBV7-9 to TRBJ2-7; D perhaps matches TRBD1 (6 bases). Trimming removed 1 base from V and 4 bases from J, with 14 bases in between. The CDR3 has 15 residues. CDR1 and CDR2 from the germline V gene are SEHNR and FQNEAQ (reference sequence). Here the CDR3 reads CASSLGDGTSYEQYF. DNA of the CDR3: TGTGCCAGCAGCTTAGGGGACGGGACAAGTTACGAGCAGTACTTC.

This clonotype appeared many times. The rearrangement uses TRBV20-1 and TRBJ2-1; the D gene is possibly TRBD2 (6 bases). V was clipped by 0 bases and J by 0 bases, with 15 bases between them. The CDR3 sequence is 17 residues long. Germline loops: CDR1 DFQATT, CDR2 SNEGSKA (reference sequence). CDR3 protein: CSARDLGTASSYNEQFF. CDR3 DNA: TGCAGTGCTAGAGATTTAGGGACTGCGAGCTCCTACAATGAGCAGTTCTTC.

Ten or more counts support this clonotype. The CDR3 sequence: CATSERTSGSGIQFTDTQYF. The CDR3 region has the DNA TGTGCCACCAGTGAGCGGACTAGCGGGAGCGGAATCCAATTCACAGATACGCAGTATTTT. The V and J genes are TRBV24-1 and TRBJ2-3; 13 positions match TRBD2. Germline V gene lookup returns CDR1 KGHDR and CDR2 SFDVKD. Trimming cost V 4 bases and J 2 bases; bases outside gene matches: 14. This CDR3 spans 20 amino acids.

This clonotype was recorded at least ten times. The J gene is TRBJ1-6, the V gene TRBV20-1; no clear D gene. V lost 6 bases and J lost 4, with 13 bases in between. The CDR3 runs 14 residues. CDR1 and CDR2 from the germline V gene are DFQATT and SNEGSKA (reference sequence). Here the CDR3 DNA reads TGCAGTGCACCCGGACGCCCGTATAATTCACCCCTCCACTTT. Translating it yields CSAPGRPYNSPLHF.

There are many counts of this clonotype. V gene TRBV15 combines with J gene TRBJ2-5, with D perhaps TRBD2 (7 bases). V was trimmed by 6 bases and J by 2 bases, leaving 13 bases between them. The CDR3 has 14 amino acids. Germline V gene sequence: CDR1 LNHNV, CDR2 YYDKDF (reference sequence). As DNA, the CDR3 is TGTGCCACCAGGTTGGGGGGGACACAAGAGACCCAGTACTTC. Translation gives CATRLGGTQETQYF.

This clonotype was seen at least ten times. The chain employs TRBV27 and TRBJ1-1, with D uncertain. Trimming took 4 bases from V and 1 from J, leaving 10 bases between them. Germline CDR1 is MNHEY and CDR2 is SMNVEV (reference sequence). The CDR3 is 14 amino acids. The CDR3 spells CASSSLQPNTEAFF. The CDR3 DNA is TGTGCCAGCAGTTCATTGCAACCGAACACTGAAGCTTTCTTT.

This clonotype was counted many times. The chain links TRBV12-3 or TRBV12-4 to TRBJ1-2, with D possibly matching TRBD1 (5 bases). The CDR3 contains 14 residues. The ends were cut back, 8 bases at V and 8 bases at J, with 21 bases in the middle. The CDR3 protein is CASGRGILEAGYTF. The CDR3 bases are TGTGCCAGCGGTCGGGGGATTTTGGAAGCGGGCTACACCTTC.

This clonotype appeared many times. The chain recombines TRBV6-2 or TRBV6-3 with TRBJ2-7; weak D call: TRBD1 (6 bases). Between the trimmed V and J ends, which lost 7 bases and 2 bases, there was a span of 15 bases. Germline-derived CDR1 and CDR2 are MNHEY and SVGEGT. The length of the CDR3 is 14 residues. The CDR3 coding sequence is TGTGCCAGCACAGACTCGGACAGCCCCTACGAGCAGTACTTC. It specifies CASTDSDSPYEQYF.

The chain links TRBV6-6 to TRBJ2-3; 9 nucleotides line up with TRBD2. The germline CDR1 and CDR2 sequences are MNHNY and SVGAGI (reference sequence). J gave up 1 base and V 6 bases, and 17 bases lay outside the gene matches. The CDR3 is 19 residues long. CDR3 region: CASRPLTAGGNDGTDTQYF. The CDR3 DNA reads as TGTGCCAGCAGGCCCCTGACGGCGGGAGGGAACGATGGCACAGATACGCAGTATTTT.

The chain recombines TRBV18 with TRBJ1-1; a possible D gene is TRBD1 (5 bases). The germline CDR1 and CDR2 sequences are KGHSH and LQKENI. V lost 3 bases to trimming and J lost 1 base, with 15 bases between them. This CDR3 region has 16 residues. The CDR3 loop is CASSPDVSQANTEAFF. CDR3 DNA sequence: TGTGCCAGCTCACCTGACGTGTCACAGGCGAACACTGAAGCTTTCTTT.

This chain connects TRBV6-1 to TRBJ2-7; 11 nucleotides align to TRBD2. Germline CDR1 is MNHNS and CDR2 is SASEGT. This CDR3 has 15 residues. Trimming removed 3 bases from V and 2 bases from J; junction bases left unmatched: 3. CDR3 protein: CASSDETSGAYEQYF. The DNA for the CDR3 is TGTGCCAGCAGTGACGAGACTAGCGGGGCCTACGAGCAGTACTTC.

This clonotype was seen many times. The chain recombines TRBV12-3 or TRBV12-4 with TRBJ2-1, with 8 bases matching TRBD2. Losses at the gene ends were 5 bases for V and 4 bases for J; bases not matched to a gene: 10. The CDR3 runs 16 residues. CDR3 DNA sequence: TGTGCCAGCAGTCTCACCTCGAGCGGGAGTTACAATGAGCAGTTCTTC. Translating gives CASSLTSSGSYNEQFF.

In this sample, this clonotype turned up many times. The chain employs TRBV20-1 and TRBJ2-3, with D perhaps being TRBD1 or TRBD2 (6 bases each). Germline CDR1 is DFQATT and CDR2 is SNEGSKA (reference sequence). This CDR3 region has 12 residues. This CDR3 reads CSLYREADTQYF. CDR3 coding DNA: TGCAGCCTCTACAGGGAGGCAGATACGCAGTATTTT.

This clonotype was counted at least ten times. The rearrangement links TRBV29-1 to TRBJ2-5; 8 positions agree with TRBD2. Germline CDR1 is SQVTM and CDR2 is ANQGSEA. The junction had 6 bases not matched to a gene; V was cut back by 7 bases and J by 5 bases. The length of the CDR3 is 12 residues. CDR3 in amino acids: CSASGGEETQYF. CDR3 coding DNA: TGCAGCGCCTCGGGGGGGGAGGAGACCCAGTACTTC.

The chain is built from TRBV7-2 and TRBJ2-7; 8 positions agree with TRBD2. CDR3 size: 15 residues. With 2 bases clipped from V and 6 bases from J, the junction kept 9 bases outside the gene matches. CDR1 is SGHTA, CDR2 FQGNSA, per germline. The CDR3 is CASSLRPGGPFEQYF. The CDR3 coding sequence is TGTGCCAGCAGCTTAAGACCGGGAGGGCCGTTCGAGCAGTACTTC.